The 31 T cell receptor beta chains given below trace back to one sample, sequenced in a study of T cells and Merkel cell carcinoma outcomes (dated by TCRdb to the early 2020s). The library relied on the immunoSEQ multiplex PCR assay. Drawn from immuneACCESS, this table holds only the in-frame rearrangements with V and J called that TCRdb kept. Clones are partly lost; checked studies trace under half to an unresolved V gene and leave the rest unexplained. For this sample there are some 13,000 clones; roughly 92% appear just once. The leading ten clones occupy approximately 2% of the sample. The specimen sequenced was tumor tissue from Merkel cell carcinoma. The receptors originated from a human donor with Merkel cell carcinoma.

The table lists this clone with a few counts. The CDR3, as DNA: TGTGCCAGCAGCCCGGAGTGGCAGGACACCGCCGCTTTCTTT. Its protein is CASSPEWQDTAAFF. The V call is TRBV5-4, the J call TRBJ1-1; possibly TRBD1 for D (5 bases). Trimming took off 4 bases at V and 11 bases at J, with 21 bases between the two ends. This CDR3 is 14 amino acids long. Germline values: CDR1 SGHNT, CDR2 YYREEE (reference sequence). The full variable domain, with the rest looked up from reference TRBV5-4 and TRBJ1-1, is ETGVTQSPTHLIKTRGQQVTLRCSSQSGHNTVSWYQQALGQGPQFIFQYYREEENGRGNFPPRFSGLQFPNYSSELNVNALELDDSALYLCASSPEWQDTAAFFGQGTRLTVV.

As DNA, the CDR3 is TGTGCCACCAGCAGCCGGGACTACAATGAGCAGTTCTTC. It encodes CATSSRDYNEQFF. The chain combines TRBV15 with TRBJ2-1; maybe TRBD2 (5 bases). The V gene lost 3 bases and the J gene lost 3 bases, with 6 bases spanning the gap. The CDR3 has 13 residues. Germline CDR1 is LNHNV and CDR2 is YYDKDF (reference sequence).

The chain is built from TRBV29-1 and TRBJ1-2; D gene uncertain. Germline CDR1 reads SQVTM; CDR2 reads ANQGSEA. The CDR3 is 13 residues long. V lost 7 bases and J 2 bases, leaving 14 bases between the germline ends. The CDR3 here is CSAYTGENYGYTF. The CDR3 bases are TGCAGCGCCTACACCGGGGAGAACTATGGCTACACCTTC.

Note on this clone: One end of the junction is discordant with germline, which a read error may explain. This sequence joins TRBV2 and TRBJ1-1; D remains unclear. CDR1 is SNHLY and CDR2 is FYNNEI in the germline V gene. The length of the CDR3 is 13 residues. CDR3 DNA sequence: TGTGCCAGCAGCGAAGATAGGTTCACTGAAGCTTTCTTT. Translated, it gives CASSEDRFTEAFF.

The chain's CDR3 is CASSINGNTIYF. The CDR3 DNA follows: TGTGCCAGTAGTATTAACGGAAACACCATATATTTT. The V gene is TRBV19, the J gene TRBJ1-3, with D hard to call. With 3 bases removed from V and 4 bases from J, the gap between germline ends came to 4 bases. CDR1 LNHDA and CDR2 SQIVND come from the germline V gene (reference sequence). The CDR3 covers 12 residues.

V gene TRBV14 combines with J gene TRBJ2-7; D gene uncertain. Deletions cut 0 bases from V and 5 bases from J, with 11 bases between. This CDR3 contains 14 residues. The V gene's germline CDR1 is SGHDN and CDR2 FVKESK. The CDR3: CASSQDRSRDEQYF. The CDR3 nucleotides are TGTGCCAGCAGCCAAGATAGGTCAAGAGACGAGCAGTACTTC.

This clone showed up just once. The chain carries TRBV20-1 and TRBJ2-2; D may match TRBD1 or TRBD2 (5 bases each). From germline, CDR1 is DFQATT and CDR2 SNEGSKA (reference sequence). Trimming took off 3 bases at V and 6 bases at J, with 5 bases between the two ends. The CDR3 covers 11 residues. For the CDR3, the DNA is TGCAGTGCTAGGGGGGCCGGGGAGCTGTTTTTT. It codes for CSARGAGELFF.

The chain uses TRBV15 and TRBJ1-1, with a weak D call TRBD1 (5 bases). This CDR3 is built from 15 residues. Trimming stripped 0 bases from V and 1 base from J, with 9 bases between. Looked up from germline, CDR1 is LNHNV and CDR2 is YYDKDF (reference sequence). The DNA of the CDR3 is TGTGCCACCAGCAGAGAGGCAGGGAGGAACACTGAAGCTTTCTTT. This encodes CATSREAGRNTEAFF.

Only one count was recorded for this clone. The V and J genes are TRBV10-3 and TRBJ1-5, with D hard to call. Germline CDR1 ENHRY, CDR2 SYGVKD. The CDR3 runs 13 residues. V was pared by 5 bases and J by 8 bases, with 13 bases between. The CDR3 DNA sequence: TGTGCCATCAGTCCGGACCCCACTGAGCCCCAGCATTTT. Translation: CAISPDPTEPQHF.

The chain uses TRBV7-2 and TRBJ2-1, with 9 nucleotides matching TRBD2. The trim removed 5 bases at V and 1 base at J, leaving 3 bases unmatched. Germline V lookup: CDR1 SGHTA, CDR2 FQGNSA. CDR3 length: 15 amino acids. This chain's CDR3 is CASSVSGGSYNEQFF. CDR3 nucleotides: TGTGCCAGCAGCGTTAGCGGGGGATCCTACAATGAGCAGTTCTTC.

The chain couples TRBV29-1 to TRBJ2-1, with 10 bases aligning to TRBD2. Germline CDR1 and CDR2: SQVTM and ANQGSEA. CDR3 length: 15 residues. Trimming removed 8 bases from V and 7 bases from J; junction bases left unmatched: 14. CDR3 in amino acids: CSTQGGAGGPNEQFF. The CDR3 coding sequence is TGCAGCACCCAAGGGGGAGCGGGAGGGCCAAATGAGCAGTTCTTC.

This clone was counted a single time. The genes are TRBV29-1 and TRBJ1-2; D unclear. V dropped 4 bases and J dropped 3 bases, with 9 bases sitting between them. The V gene's germline CDR1 is SQVTM and CDR2 ANQGSEA. This CDR3 contains 12 residues. The DNA of the CDR3 is TGCAGCGTTGTGGGTTTAGACTATGGCTACACCTTC. This codes for CSVVGLDYGYTF.

V usage is TRBV5-3 and J usage is TRBJ1-1, with D unresolved. TRBV5-3 carries the ORF label, with uncertain function. Trimming took 8 bases from V and 1 from J, leaving 12 bases between them. The CDR3 spans 13 residues. DNA of the CDR3: TGTGCCAGCAGCCAGGCTTCGAACACTGAAGCTTTCTTT. Translated: CASSQASNTEAFF.

CDR3: CASSSSASSWREQYF. The CDR3 coding sequence is TGTGCCAGCAGCTCTAGCGCTTCCAGTTGGAGGGAGCAGTACTTC. The gene calls are TRBV7-9 and TRBJ2-7; a possible D gene is TRBD2 (6 bases). V lost 4 bases, J lost 7 bases, and 20 bases lay in between. There are 15 residues in the CDR3. Looked up from germline, CDR1 is SEHNR and CDR2 is FQNEAQ (reference sequence).

The chain carries TRBV27 and TRBJ2-7; unclear D gene. The CDR3 is made up of 13 amino acids. CDR1 and CDR2 (germline): MNHEY, SMNVEV (reference sequence). CDR3 DNA: TGTTCGTCCGGGCGCAAAAGATTCTACGAGCAGTACTTC. This sequence encodes CSSGRKRFYEQYF.

With respect to this clone: Other DNA sequences of this sample code for an identical CDR3. This sequence joins TRBV18 and TRBJ1-4; the D is unclear. This CDR3 has 13 amino acids. Germline values: CDR1 KGHSH, CDR2 LQKENI. V was trimmed by 3 bases and J by 6 bases, leaving 8 bases between them. CDR3: CASSPPQDEKLFF. CDR3 in DNA: TGTGCCAGCTCACCGCCCCAAGATGAAAAACTGTTTTTT.

The gene calls are TRBV7-3 and TRBJ2-2, with 8 bases identical to TRBD2. The CDR3 contains 15 residues. J was trimmed by 7 bases and V by 4 bases; bases with no gene match: 8. Germline V gives CDR1 SGHTA, CDR2 FQGTGA. The CDR3 DNA reads as TGTGCCAGCAGCTCGACCGGGACTAGTAACGGGGAGCTGTTTTTT. Translating gives CASSSTGTSNGELFF.

This chain connects TRBV6-1 to TRBJ1-6; D ambiguous. This CDR3 is built from 12 residues. V was trimmed by 5 bases and J by 6 bases, leaving 5 bases between them. From germline, CDR1 is MNHNS and CDR2 SASEGT. CDR3 sequence: CASSRVNSPLHF. CDR3 coding DNA: TGTGCCAGCAGTAGGGTTAATTCACCCCTCCACTTT.

The chain recombines TRBV5-4 with TRBJ2-7; D tentatively fits TRBD1 or TRBD2 (5 bases each). V was trimmed by 4 bases and J by 4 bases, leaving 15 bases between them. The CDR3 has 14 amino acids. Germline values: CDR1 SGHNT, CDR2 YYREEE (reference sequence). The CDR3 reads CASSPRERGYEQYF. In DNA form, the CDR3 reads TGTGCCAGCAGCCCGAGGGAGAGGGGTTACGAGCAGTACTTC. Based on the CDR3 plus reference TRBV5-4 and TRBJ2-7, the full variable domain is ETGVTQSPTHLIKTRGQQVTLRCSSQSGHNTVSWYQQALGQGPQFIFQYYREEENGRGNFPPRFSGLQFPNYSSELNVNALELDDSALYLCASSPRERGYEQYFGPGTRLTVT.

Details on this clone: The junction shows a germline mismatch at one end, possibly a read error. The chain carries TRBV11-3 and TRBJ2-7; either TRBD1 or TRBD2 may supply D (5 bases each). The CDR3 consists of 15 residues. CDR1 and CDR2 from the germline V gene are SGHNT and YENEEA. CDR3 sequence (DNA): TGTGCCAGCAGCTTAGGGGGGTTCCCGACGGACGAGCAGTATTTC. Translating gives CASSLGGFPTDEQYF.

This chain joins TRBV30 and TRBJ2-2, with a possible D match to TRBD1 (6 bases). The CDR3 contains 14 residues. V was clipped by 2 bases and J by 2 bases, with 9 bases between them. The germline V gene has CDR1 GTSNPN and CDR2 SVGIG (reference sequence). In DNA form, the CDR3 reads TGTGCCTGGAGTAGGGACACAAACACCGGGGAGCTGTTTTTT. Its protein product is CAWSRDTNTGELFF.

The chain recombines TRBV7-6 with TRBJ1-4, with D maybe TRBD1 (5 bases). Germline V gene sequence: CDR1 SGHVS, CDR2 FNYEAQ. The CDR3 totals 16 residues. V shed 5 bases and J shed 5 bases, with 18 bases lying between them. CDR3 in DNA: TGTGCCAGCAGCCCTCTTTGGGCGCGGGGCAATGAAAAACTGTTTTTT. Protein sequence: CASSPLWARGNEKLFF.

The chain employs TRBV5-1 and TRBJ2-2; the D gene could be TRBD1 or TRBD2 (6 bases each). Germline CDR1 and CDR2: SGHRS and YFSETQ. V lost 4 bases and J 6 bases, leaving 16 bases between the germline ends. The CDR3 extends over 15 amino acids. CDR3 sequence reads: CASSKANREAGELFF. The CDR3, as DNA: TGCGCCAGCAGCAAGGCTAACAGGGAGGCCGGGGAGCTGTTTTTT.

The chain is built from TRBV29-1 and TRBJ2-3; tentative D call: TRBD2 (6 bases). Germline V gene data show CDR1 as SQVTM and CDR2 as ANQGSEA. V lost 4 bases to trimming and J lost 4 bases, with 12 bases between them. The CDR3 has 13 amino acids. The CDR3 nucleotides are TGCAGCGTTGTGAGGAGGGGAGCAGATACGCAGTATTTT. Translated, it gives CSVVRRGADTQYF.

This clone was detected once. V usage is TRBV10-3 and J usage is TRBJ2-1; no definite D call. The CDR3 length is 11 residues. Germline lookup yields CDR1 ENHRY and CDR2 SYGVKD. The V end was cut by 8 bases, the J end by 5 bases, with 7 bases between. CDR3: CAIQENNEQFF. For the CDR3, the DNA is TGTGCCATCCAAGAAAACAATGAGCAGTTCTTC.

The rearrangement uses TRBV18 and TRBJ1-2, with TRBD1 identical over 8 bases. The CDR3 has 13 residues. Germline values: CDR1 KGHSH, CDR2 LQKENI. The ends lost 3 bases at V and 6 bases at J; junction bases unmatched: 3. Here the CDR3 DNA reads TGTGCCAGCTCACCTACGGACAGGGATGGCTACACCTTC. Translated, it gives CASSPTDRDGYTF.

The J gene is TRBJ2-7, the V gene TRBV5-1, with D hard to call. The CDR3 spans 12 residues. With 0 bases removed from V and 2 bases from J, the gap between germline ends came to 3 bases. The V gene's germline CDR1 is SGHRS and CDR2 YFSETQ. The CDR3 loop reads CASSLDTYEQYF. The CDR3 DNA sequence: TGCGCCAGCAGCTTGGACACCTACGAGCAGTACTTC.

J is TRBJ1-1 and V is TRBV5-1; D is possibly TRBD1 (5 bases). V lost 1 base to trimming and J lost 7 bases, with 14 bases between them. Germline CDR1 is SGHRS and CDR2 is YFSETQ. The CDR3 contains 14 residues. As DNA, the CDR3 is TGCGCCAGCAGCTTGTTTGGCAGGGAAAATGAAGCTTTCTTT. It translates to CASSLFGRENEAFF.

The chain recombines TRBV4-2 with TRBJ2-7; 10 nucleotides align to TRBD1. J gave up 3 bases and V 0 bases, and 2 bases lay outside the gene matches. Germline CDR1 reads LGHNA; CDR2 reads YNFKEQ. The CDR3 spans 15 residues. CDR3 loop: CASSQEDRGGYEQYF. CDR3 sequence (DNA): TGTGCCAGCAGCCAAGAGGACAGGGGGGGCTACGAGCAGTACTTC.

V usage is TRBV2 and J usage is TRBJ2-3, with D perhaps matching TRBD1 (5 bases). Deletions cut 3 bases from V and 2 bases from J, with 9 bases between. The CDR3 extends over 14 amino acids. Per germline, CDR1 SNHLY and CDR2 FYNNEI. In DNA form, the CDR3 reads TGTGCCAGCAGTGACGGCAGGGACACAGATACGCAGTATTTT. Translation gives CASSDGRDTDTQYF.

In regard to this clone: An end of the junction does not agree with germline; a read error may underlie this. The chain couples TRBV11-2 to TRBJ1-3, with 8 nucleotides matching TRBD1. Germline V gives CDR1 SGHAT, CDR2 FQNNGV. The CDR3 spans 15 residues. As DNA, the CDR3 is TGTGCCAGCAGTTTAGAAACAGGGGGGAGGAACACCATATATTTT. Encoded protein: CASSLETGGRNTIYF.